This T cell receptor (beta chain) originates from a study of blood T cell repertoires in COVID-19. For the study at large: T cells, B-cell-depleted T cells, or PBMCs provided the cDNA or gDNA that served as material.

The CDR3 is 17 residues long. CDR1 and CDR2 from the germline V gene are MDHEN and SYDVKM. With 4 bases clipped from V and 2 bases from J, the junction kept 14 bases outside the gene matches. Followed longitudinally, the Seattle patients had been enrolled during active infection. In the original workflow: The assay estimated nucleated cells by amplifying reference gene primers. Here immunoSEQ multiplex PCR was the method, and the copy in TCRdb shows in-frame clones only, minus some. Clone size and V and J calls were adopted from that table, with D and trimming inferred from the DNA. The data show 330,000 or so clones, with about 87% seen just once and approximately 9.3% held by the top ten.

This receptor was obtained from a young man with COVID-19, enrolled during active disease. Sequenced material: peripheral blood. The chain has TRBV28 and TRBJ2-7; TRBD1 matches 7 bases. The CDR3 DNA reads TGTGCCAGCAGTTCGGACAGGAACATAATAGTGGCCTACGAGCAGTACTTC. Its translation: CASSSDRNIIVAYEQYF. The variable domain in full, completed from reference TRBV28 and TRBJ2-7, reads DVKVTQSSRYLVKRTGEKVFLECVQDMDHENMFWYRQDPGLGLRLIYFSYDVKMKEKGDIPEGYSVSREKKERFSLILESASTNQTSMYLCASSSDRNIIVAYEQYFGPGTRLTVT.